Each of the 24 T cell receptor beta chains below was sequenced from the same sample in a study of Graves' ophthalmopathy and Graves' hyperthyroidism. Amplification from RNA transcripts yielded the TCR beta CDR3 regions. Second-round multiplex PCR followed a first-round RT-PCR using HTBI primers. TCRdb processed the multiplex PCR reads anew with MiXCR; each CDR3 protein has one entry. The profile shows 600,000 to 950,000 distinct CDR3 sequences, roughly 41% of them singletons. Material for sequencing was peripheral blood. The receptor source for this set is an adult man with Graves' ophthalmopathy.

This clonotype was observed at least ten times. The V and J genes are TRBV29-1 and TRBJ1-4, with D possibly matching TRBD1 (5 bases). Germline V gene sequence: CDR1 SQVTM, CDR2 ANQGSEA. The CDR3 contains 14 residues. V was clipped by 4 bases and J by 7 bases, with 16 bases between them. This CDR3 is CSVVPGTYGEKLFF. The CDR3, as DNA: TGCAGCGTTGTACCGGGGACGTATGGTGAAAAACTGTTTTTT.

This clonotype has a count of ten or more. The chain joins TRBV19 to TRBJ1-5; 9 bases are a match to TRBD1. V lost 10 bases and J lost 4; bases outside the gene matches: 11. CDR1 LNHDA and CDR2 SQIVND come from the germline V gene (reference sequence). The CDR3 spans 15 residues. The CDR3 sequence: CATTPQGARNQPQHF. DNA of the CDR3: TGTGCCACCACCCCACAGGGGGCGAGGAATCAGCCCCAGCATTTT.

This clonotype was seen at least ten times. V is TRBV2 and J is TRBJ1-1, with 10 nucleotides matching TRBD1. Germline trimming cut 5 bases from V and 3 bases from J; bases unmatched to any gene: 6. The V gene's germline CDR1 is SNHLY and CDR2 FYNNEI. The CDR3 contains 15 residues. CDR3 coding DNA: TGTGCCAGCAGTCCGACAGGGGGCAGGTACACTGAAGCTTTCTTT. Its protein is CASSPTGGRYTEAFF.

This clonotype was seen a single time. This chain joins TRBV7-9 and TRBJ2-3, with D unclear. The V end was cut by 4 bases, the J end by 4 bases, with 9 bases between. This CDR3 has 13 amino acids. Germline loops: CDR1 SEHNR, CDR2 FQNEAQ (reference sequence). The CDR3 nucleotides read TGTGCCAGCAGCTCCAACATGGCAGATACGCAGTATTTT. Residues: CASSSNMADTQYF.

This clonotype has only a few counts. The V call is TRBV2, the J call TRBJ2-2, with D uncertain. The CDR3 loop spans 16 amino acids. Germline V gives CDR1 SNHLY, CDR2 FYNNEI. V lost 3 bases, J lost 6 bases, and 17 bases lay in between. The CDR3 reads CASSEYGAQLAGELFF. CDR3 sequence (DNA): TGTGCCAGCAGTGAGTACGGTGCTCAGTTGGCCGGGGAGCTGTTTTTT. Supplemented by reference TRBV2 and TRBJ2-2, the full variable domain reads EPEVTQTPSHQVTQMGQEVILRCVPISNHLYFYWYRQILGQKVEFLVSFYNNEISEKSEIFDDQFSVERPDGSNFTLKIRSTKLEDSAMYFCASSEYGAQLAGELFFGEGSRLTVL.

There are a few counts of this clonotype. The CDR3 bases are TGCGCCAGCAGCTTGAGACAGCCCTACGAGCAGTACTTC. It encodes CASSLRQPYEQYF. This rearrangement joins TRBV5-1 to TRBJ2-7; perhaps TRBD1 as D (5 bases). This CDR3 comprises 13 residues. The V end lost 1 base, the J end lost 2 bases, and 7 bases lay between the germline ends. Germline V gene sequence: CDR1 SGHRS, CDR2 YFSETQ.

This clonotype was seen a handful of times. This sequence joins TRBV24-1 and TRBJ1-5; D remains unclear. Germline CDR1 reads KGHDR; CDR2 reads SFDVKD. Deletions cut 11 bases from V and 4 bases from J, with 14 bases between. CDR3 size: 13 residues. The CDR3 loop reads CASRRLTNQPQHF. CDR3 nucleotides: TGTGCCAGCAGACGCCTGACGAATCAGCCCCAGCATTTT.

This clonotype has a count of ten or more. The V call is TRBV9, the J call TRBJ1-6; no reliable D call. The CDR3 contains 15 residues. Germline-derived CDR1 and CDR2 are SGDLS and YYNGEE. Trimming left V 4 bases short and J 3 bases short, with 11 bases between. The CDR3 sequence: CASSRLRFYNSPLHF. The DNA for the CDR3 is TGTGCCAGCAGCCGATTGAGGTTCTATAATTCACCCCTCCACTTT.

The chain combines TRBV5-4 with TRBJ2-6; D is possibly TRBD2 (5 bases). Germline CDR1 SGHNT, CDR2 YYREEE (reference sequence). Trimming shortened V by 3 bases and J by 2 bases, and 15 bases separated the two germline ends. The CDR3 covers 17 residues. The CDR3 protein is CASSSVRGNPGANVLTF. The CDR3 DNA sequence: TGTGCCAGCAGCTCAGTCCGGGGTAACCCTGGGGCCAACGTCCTGACTTTC.

As regards this clonotype: A junction boundary mismatches the germline segment, possibly from a read error. The rearrangement links TRBV10-3 to TRBJ1-1, with a possible D match to TRBD1 (5 bases). The germline V gene has CDR1 ENHRY and CDR2 SYGVKD. The CDR3 consists of 15 residues. In DNA form, the CDR3 reads TGTGCCAGCAGTTACGGGGCAGGGCAGAACACTGAAGCTTTCTTT. It yields the protein CASSYGAGQNTEAFF.

This clonotype was counted many times. The rearrangement uses TRBV7-9 and TRBJ1-1, with 8 bases lining up with TRBD1. The CDR3 is made up of 13 amino acids. CDR1 and CDR2 (germline): SEHNR, FQNEAQ (reference sequence). The ends lost 5 bases at V and 6 bases at J; junction bases unmatched: 5. The CDR3, as DNA: TGTGCCAGCAGCGTAGGACAGGGATCTGAAGCTTTCTTT. Encoded protein: CASSVGQGSEAFF. Filled out from reference TRBV7-9 and TRBJ1-1, the complete variable domain reads DTGVSQNPRHKITKRGQNVTFRCDPISEHNRLYWYRQTLGQGPEFLTYFQNEAQLEKSRLLSDRFSAERPKGSFSTLEIQRTEQGDSAMYLCASSVGQGSEAFFGQGTRLTVV.

This clonotype has at least ten counts. The chain recombines TRBV10-1 with TRBJ2-7; 7 bases are shared with TRBD1. Germline lookup yields CDR1 WNHNN and CDR2 SYGVQD (reference sequence). After removal of 6 bases from V and 4 bases from J, the junction contained 12 bases not matched to a gene. The CDR3 is made up of 15 amino acids. The CDR3 DNA reads TGCGCCAGCAGATGGAACAGGGGTACGGGGTACGAGCAGTACTTC. This translates into CASRWNRGTGYEQYF.

This clonotype was seen repeatedly, ten times or more. The chain couples TRBV24-1 to TRBJ2-5; perhaps TRBD1 as D (6 bases). This CDR3 is built from 16 residues. Germline V lookup: CDR1 KGHDR, CDR2 SFDVKD. The V and J ends lost 4 bases and 4 bases respectively, with 18 bases between them. The CDR3 loop reads CATSEVRGGLGETQYF. CDR3 DNA: TGTGCCACCAGTGAGGTTCGAGGGGGATTGGGAGAGACCCAGTACTTC.

The chain is built from TRBV19 and TRBJ1-1; perhaps TRBD1 as D (6 bases). Germline V gives CDR1 LNHDA, CDR2 SQIVND (reference sequence). The length of the CDR3 is 15 residues. V was trimmed by 5 bases and J by 2 bases, leaving 15 bases between them. DNA of the CDR3: TGTGCCAGTAGTTATCTGAGGGGGATTAACACTGAAGCTTTCTTT. As protein: CASSYLRGINTEAFF.

This clonotype came up many times. This sequence joins TRBV29-1 and TRBJ2-5, with 7 bases identical to TRBD1. The CDR3 has 13 residues. In germline, CDR1 is SQVTM, CDR2 ANQGSEA. J was trimmed by 0 bases and V by 6 bases; bases with no gene match: 4. Here the CDR3 reads CSVVDRYQETQYF. Written as DNA, the CDR3 is TGCAGCGTAGTGGACAGGTACCAAGAGACCCAGTACTTC. Complete variable domain (other parts from reference TRBV29-1 and TRBJ2-5): SAVISQKPSRDICQRGTSLTIQCQVDSQVTMMFWYRQQPGQSLTLIATANQGSEATYESGFVIDKFPISRPNLTFSTLTVSNMSPEDSSIYLCSVVDRYQETQYFGPGTRLLVL.

The sample holds a few counts of this clonotype. The chain is built from TRBV20-1 and TRBJ1-5; the D gene is possibly TRBD1 (6 bases). The ends were cut back, 6 bases at V and 3 bases at J, with 15 bases in the middle. Germline V gene sequence: CDR1 DFQATT, CDR2 SNEGSKA (reference sequence). This CDR3 contains 14 residues. In DNA form, the CDR3 reads TGCAGTGCGGTCAGGACAGCTTTCAATCAGCCCCAGCATTTT. As protein: CSAVRTAFNQPQHF.

The chain is built from TRBV9 and TRBJ1-3; 9 nucleotides match TRBD1. Unmatched junction bases numbered 18, after V lost 3 bases and J lost 8 bases. The length of the CDR3 is 18 residues. Germline loops: CDR1 SGDLS, CDR2 YYNGEE. CDR3 nucleotides: TGTGCCAGCAGCGCCGACCGGGACAGGGACGACTATGGCTACACCATATATTTT. It yields the protein CASSADRDRDDYGYTIYF.

There are many counts of this clonotype. The chain carries TRBV29-1 and TRBJ1-1; the D gene is possibly TRBD1 (6 bases). The germline CDR1 and CDR2 sequences are SQVTM and ANQGSEA. CDR3 length: 11 amino acids. Trimming left V 6 bases short and J 10 bases short, with 15 bases between. The CDR3 reads CSVGVLGGAFF. CDR3 DNA sequence: TGCAGCGTCGGAGTACTAGGGGGAGCTTTCTTT. The full variable domain, its missing parts supplied by reference TRBV29-1 and TRBJ1-1, is SAVISQKPSRDICQRGTSLTIQCQVDSQVTMMFWYRQQPGQSLTLIATANQGSEATYESGFVIDKFPISRPNLTFSTLTVSNMSPEDSSIYLCSVGVLGGAFFGQGTRLTVV.

This clonotype was observed at least ten times. The CDR3 is CASSELSGGNSPLHF. CDR3 DNA sequence: TGTGCCAGCAGTGAACTATCAGGGGGCAATTCACCCCTCCACTTT. The chain is built from TRBV2 and TRBJ1-6; 8 positions match TRBD1. The CDR3 totals 15 residues. Germline V gene sequence: CDR1 SNHLY, CDR2 FYNNEI. The J segment lost 7 bases and the V segment lost 2 bases, leaving 4 bases of the junction unmatched. The full variable domain, with the rest looked up from reference TRBV2 and TRBJ1-6, is EPEVTQTPSHQVTQMGQEVILRCVPISNHLYFYWYRQILGQKVEFLVSFYNNEISEKSEIFDDQFSVERPDGSNFTLKIRSTKLEDSAMYFCASSELSGGNSPLHFGNGTRLTVT.

This clonotype was observed a few times. The CDR3 reads CASSLGPYTYEQYF. The CDR3 nucleotides are TGTGCCAGCAGCTTAGGCCCATATACCTACGAGCAGTACTTC. The chain links TRBV11-2 to TRBJ2-7; D gene uncertain. Trimming took off 1 base at V and 2 bases at J, with 9 bases between the two ends. CDR1 is SGHAT and CDR2 is FQNNGV in the germline V gene. This CDR3 comprises 14 residues. Based on the CDR3 plus reference TRBV11-2 and TRBJ2-7, the full variable domain is EAGVAQSPRYKIIEKRQSVAFWCNPISGHATLYWYQQILGQGPKLLIQFQNNGVVDDSQLPKDRFSAERLKGVDSTLKIQPAKLEDSAVYLCASSLGPYTYEQYFGPGTRLTVT.

This clonotype was counted a few times. The chain employs TRBV7-2 and TRBJ2-2, with D possibly being TRBD2 (6 bases). V lost 3 bases and J 5 bases, leaving 13 bases between the germline ends. The CDR3 totals 15 residues. Looked up from germline, CDR1 is SGHTA and CDR2 is FQGNSA. The CDR3 nucleotides are TGTGCCAGCAGCTTCGGGACTGAAGAGACCGGGGAGCTGTTTTTT. This sequence encodes CASSFGTEETGELFF.

The V gene is TRBV29-1, the J gene TRBJ2-5; 9 positions match TRBD1. There are 14 residues in the CDR3. The V segment lost 6 bases and the J segment 2 bases; nucleotides outside the gene matches: 7. Germline CDR1 reads SQVTM; CDR2 reads ANQGSEA. The DNA for the CDR3 is TGCAGCGTCCTACAAGGGACAGGGCAAGAGACCCAGTACTTC. Amino acids: CSVLQGTGQETQYF.

In its sample, this clonotype was seen a few times. The chain is built from TRBV19 and TRBJ2-7; D possibly matches TRBD1 or TRBD2 (5 bases each). The ends were cut back, 5 bases at V and 6 bases at J, with 17 bases in the middle. CDR1 and CDR2 (germline): LNHDA, SQIVND (reference sequence). CDR3 length equals 14 residues. The CDR3: CASSPSTWGSEQYF. CDR3 DNA sequence: TGTGCCAGTAGTCCGTCTACGTGGGGGAGCGAGCAGTACTTC.

This clonotype was detected ten times or more. The rearrangement uses TRBV7-9 and TRBJ2-7, with D tentatively TRBD2 (7 bases). CDR3 length: 15 amino acids. Germline loops: CDR1 SEHNR, CDR2 FQNEAQ (reference sequence). V was pared by 5 bases and J by 2 bases, with 16 bases between. The CDR3 region is CASSEVGGVPYEQYF. The DNA of the CDR3 is TGTGCCAGCAGCGAGGTAGGGGGGGTTCCCTACGAGCAGTACTTC.